This entry is about one T cell receptor beta chain. The antigen is undetermined. The protocol was immunoSEQ multiplex PCR, while the TCRdb copy is restricted to in-frame clones and leaves out a portion. The data contain tens of thousands of clones, 88% of them singletons. The CDR3 extends over 14 amino acids. Unmatched junction bases numbered 6, after V lost 9 bases and J lost 0 bases. Germline V lookup: CDR1 SNHLY, CDR2 FYNNEI. These data are taken from a study of OX40 agonist ivuxolimab in advanced cancers. Whole-study findings and limits: Expanded peripheral T cell antigen specificity was not determined.

The sequence was collected from an adult with an advanced solid tumor such as melanoma, head and neck, liver or kidney cancer. The chain combines TRBV2 with TRBJ2-7, with 9 bases fitting TRBD1. The source material was CD4+ or CD8+ T cells sorted from blood, sampled in a trial of the OX40 agonist ivuxolimab. This CDR3 reads CARGDRGNSYEQYV. In DNA form, the CDR3 reads TGTGCCAGGGGCGACAGGGGGAACTCCTACGAGCAGTACGTC.